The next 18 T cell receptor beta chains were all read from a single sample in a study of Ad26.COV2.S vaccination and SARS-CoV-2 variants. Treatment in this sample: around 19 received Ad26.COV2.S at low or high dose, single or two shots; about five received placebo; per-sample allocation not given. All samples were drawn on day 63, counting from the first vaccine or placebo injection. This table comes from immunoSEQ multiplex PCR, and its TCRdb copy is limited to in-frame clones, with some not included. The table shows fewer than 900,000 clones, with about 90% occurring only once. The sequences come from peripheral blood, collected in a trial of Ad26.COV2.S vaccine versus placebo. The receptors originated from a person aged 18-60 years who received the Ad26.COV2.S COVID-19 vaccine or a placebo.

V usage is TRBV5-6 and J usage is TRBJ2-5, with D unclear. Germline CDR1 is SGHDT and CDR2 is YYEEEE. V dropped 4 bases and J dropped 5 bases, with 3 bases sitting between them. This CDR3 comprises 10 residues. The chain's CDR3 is CASSGETQYF. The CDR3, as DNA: TGTGCCAGCAGCGGGGAGACCCAGTACTTC.

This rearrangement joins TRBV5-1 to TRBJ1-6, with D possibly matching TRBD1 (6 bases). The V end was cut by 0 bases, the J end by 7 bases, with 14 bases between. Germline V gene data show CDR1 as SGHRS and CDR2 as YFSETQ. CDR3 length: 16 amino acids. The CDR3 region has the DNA TGCGCCAGCAGCTTGGGCATACAGGGATCCAATTCACCCCTCCACTTT. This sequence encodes CASSLGIQGSNSPLHF.

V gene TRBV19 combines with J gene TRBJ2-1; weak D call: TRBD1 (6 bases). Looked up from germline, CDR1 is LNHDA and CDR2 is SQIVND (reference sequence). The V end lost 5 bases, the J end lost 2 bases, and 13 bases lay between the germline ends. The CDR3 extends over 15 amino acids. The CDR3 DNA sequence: TGTGCCAGTAGTGAGGCAGGGGAGACCTACAATGAGCAGTTCTTC. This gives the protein CASSEAGETYNEQFF.

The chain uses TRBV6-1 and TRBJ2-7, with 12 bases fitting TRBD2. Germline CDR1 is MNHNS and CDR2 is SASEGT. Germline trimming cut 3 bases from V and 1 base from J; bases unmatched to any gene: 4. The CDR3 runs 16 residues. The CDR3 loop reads CASSDPGTSGSYEQYF. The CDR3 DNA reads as TGTGCCAGCAGTGACCCCGGGACTAGCGGGTCCTACGAGCAGTACTTC.

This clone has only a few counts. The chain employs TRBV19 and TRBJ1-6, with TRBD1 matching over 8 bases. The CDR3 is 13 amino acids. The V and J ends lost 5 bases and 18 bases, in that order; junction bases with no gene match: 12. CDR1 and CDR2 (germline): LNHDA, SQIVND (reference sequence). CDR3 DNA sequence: TGTGCCAGTAGTCGCGACAGGGGCGCCGGGACCCACTTT. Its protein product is CASSRDRGAGTHF.

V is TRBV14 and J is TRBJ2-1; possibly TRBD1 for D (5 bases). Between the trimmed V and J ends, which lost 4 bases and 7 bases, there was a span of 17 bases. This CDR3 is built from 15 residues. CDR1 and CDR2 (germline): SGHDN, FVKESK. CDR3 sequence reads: CASSPHKKGINEQFF. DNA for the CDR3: TGTGCCAGCAGCCCCCACAAAAAGGGGATTAATGAGCAGTTCTTC.

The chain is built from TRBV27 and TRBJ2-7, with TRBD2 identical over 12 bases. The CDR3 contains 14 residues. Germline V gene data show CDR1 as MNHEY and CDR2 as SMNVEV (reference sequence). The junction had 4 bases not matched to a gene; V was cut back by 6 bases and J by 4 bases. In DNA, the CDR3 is TGTGCCAGCAGCCGGGGGACTAGCGGGTACGAGCAGTACTTC. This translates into CASSRGTSGYEQYF.

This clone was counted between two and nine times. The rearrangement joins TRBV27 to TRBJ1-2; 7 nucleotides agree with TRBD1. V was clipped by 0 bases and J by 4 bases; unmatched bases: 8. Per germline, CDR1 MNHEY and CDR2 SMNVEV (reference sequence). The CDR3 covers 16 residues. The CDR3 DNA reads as TGTGCCAGCAGTTTATCTCGGGACAGATTAGGCTATGGCTACACCTTC. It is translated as CASSLSRDRLGYGYTF.

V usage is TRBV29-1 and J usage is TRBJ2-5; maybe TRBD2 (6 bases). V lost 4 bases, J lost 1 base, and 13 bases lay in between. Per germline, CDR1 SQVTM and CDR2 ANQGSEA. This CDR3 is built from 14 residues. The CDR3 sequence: CSVGPGVTQETQYF. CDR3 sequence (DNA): TGCAGCGTTGGACCGGGGGTTACCCAAGAGACCCAGTACTTC.

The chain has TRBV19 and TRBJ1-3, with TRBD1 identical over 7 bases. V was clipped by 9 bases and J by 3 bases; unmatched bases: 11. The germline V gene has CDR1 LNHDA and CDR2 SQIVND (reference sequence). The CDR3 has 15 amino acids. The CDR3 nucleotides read TGTGCCAGCCAGGCTGGGGACAGAAGTGGAAACACCATATATTTT. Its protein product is CASQAGDRSGNTIYF.

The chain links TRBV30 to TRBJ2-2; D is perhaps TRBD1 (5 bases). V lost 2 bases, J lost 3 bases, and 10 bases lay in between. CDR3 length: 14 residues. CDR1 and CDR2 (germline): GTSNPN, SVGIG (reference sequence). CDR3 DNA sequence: TGTGCCTGGAGTTCGGACACCTACACCGGGGAGCTGTTTTTT. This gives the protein CAWSSDTYTGELFF.

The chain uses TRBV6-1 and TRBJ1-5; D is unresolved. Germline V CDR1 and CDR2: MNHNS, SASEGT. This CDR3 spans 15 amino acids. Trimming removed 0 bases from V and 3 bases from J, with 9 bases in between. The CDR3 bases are TGTGCCAGCAGTGAAGCGCCCAGCCCCAATCAGCCCCAGCATTTT. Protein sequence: CASSEAPSPNQPQHF.

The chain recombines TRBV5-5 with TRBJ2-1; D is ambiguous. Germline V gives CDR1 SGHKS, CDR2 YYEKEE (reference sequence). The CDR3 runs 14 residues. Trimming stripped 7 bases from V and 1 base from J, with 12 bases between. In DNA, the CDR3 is TGTGCCAGCGCAGCAGACATTTCCTACAATGAGCAGTTCTTC. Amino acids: CASAADISYNEQFF.

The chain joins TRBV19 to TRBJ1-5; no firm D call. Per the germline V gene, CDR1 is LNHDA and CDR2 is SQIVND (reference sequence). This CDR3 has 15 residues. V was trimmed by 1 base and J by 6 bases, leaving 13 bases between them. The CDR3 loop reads CASSIVAGGSQPQHF. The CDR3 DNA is TGTGCCAGTAGTATAGTGGCCGGAGGGTCTCAGCCCCAGCATTTT.

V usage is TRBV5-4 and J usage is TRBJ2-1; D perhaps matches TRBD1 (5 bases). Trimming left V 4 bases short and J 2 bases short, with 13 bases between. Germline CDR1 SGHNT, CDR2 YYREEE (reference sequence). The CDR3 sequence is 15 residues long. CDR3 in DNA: TGTGCCAGCAGCAGCCCAGGGCCCCCCTACAATGAGCAGTTCTTC. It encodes CASSSPGPPYNEQFF.

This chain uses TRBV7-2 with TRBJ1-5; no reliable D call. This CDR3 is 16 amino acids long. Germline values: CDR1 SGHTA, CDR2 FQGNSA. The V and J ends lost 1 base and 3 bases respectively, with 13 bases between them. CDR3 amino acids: CASSLVQAGLNQPQHF. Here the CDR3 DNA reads TGTGCCAGCAGCTTAGTTCAGGCAGGACTCAATCAGCCCCAGCATTTT.

Written as DNA, the CDR3 is TGCGCCAGCAGCTTGGGCAGTTCCCCCCTCCTTAATTCACCCCTCCACTTT. It codes for CASSLGSSPLLNSPLHF. V is TRBV5-1 and J is TRBJ1-6; no clear D gene. V dropped 0 bases and J dropped 6 bases, with 16 bases sitting between them. Germline CDR1 is SGHRS and CDR2 is YFSETQ. The CDR3 loop spans 17 amino acids.

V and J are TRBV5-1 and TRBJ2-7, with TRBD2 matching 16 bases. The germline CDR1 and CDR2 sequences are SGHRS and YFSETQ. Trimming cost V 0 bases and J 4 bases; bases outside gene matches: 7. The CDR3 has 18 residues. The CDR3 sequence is CASSLAGTSGGAVYEQYF. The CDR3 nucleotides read TGCGCCAGCAGCTTGGCCGGGACTAGCGGGGGGGCCGTGTACGAGCAGTACTTC.